This T cell receptor (beta chain) comes out of a study of identical twins. In TCRdb, the 5' RACE reads were re-called with MiXCR into one record per CDR3 protein. In the table there are 100,000 to 110,000 distinct CDR3 sequences, less than 6.5% of which are singletons. Study-level points and caveats: Some out-of-frame alpha sequences were shared by twins, and these showed excess low generation probability. Its conclusions, products of cross-sectional statistical analysis, did not come from following the same donors.

No donor was unhealthy or non-Caucasian. This clonotype was recorded many times. What it binds is not known. Per germline, CDR1 KGHDR and CDR2 SFDVKD. The V end was cut by 3 bases, the J end by 1 base, with 5 bases between. The CDR3 loop spans 13 amino acids. This receptor was identified in a woman in her fifties or sixties in good health. The sequenced material came from memory T cells sorted from blood. The V and J genes are TRBV24-1 and TRBJ1-1; D is undetermined. CDR3 sequence reads: CATSDLPNTEAFF. CDR3 coding DNA: TGTGCCACCAGTGATCTACCGAACACTGAAGCTTTCTTT.